This record looks at one T cell receptor (beta chain) sequence and its context. The length of the CDR3 is 15 residues. The germline CDR1 and CDR2 sequences are KGHSH and LQKENI. The J segment lost 3 bases and the V segment lost 3 bases, leaving 3 bases of the junction unmatched. Using immunoSEQ multiplex PCR, the repertoire was profiled, and TCRdb retains in-frame clones only, with some absent. The table shows roughly 450,000 clones, with 75% to 95% occurring only once. The sample originates from a study of control samples from healthy donors and cancer patients. The sample was PBMCs. The chain carries TRBV18 and TRBJ1-2, with 11 bases lining up with TRBD1. The clonotype comes from a man aged 35 to 55 with head and neck cancer. This chain's CDR3 is CASSPGQGADYGYTF. For the CDR3, the DNA is TGTGCCAGCTCACCCGGACAGGGGGCAGACTATGGCTACACCTTC.